This paragraph reports one T cell receptor (beta chain). Repertoires were generated with immunoSEQ multiplex PCR, while TCRdb's copy carries only in-frame clones and drops some. The data show 93,000 or so clones, under 95% seen once. The V segment lost 3 bases and the J segment 3 bases; nucleotides outside the gene matches: 3. In germline, CDR1 is SGHRS, CDR2 YFSETQ. The CDR3 is 14 residues long. This specimen comes from a study of T cell changes during pregnancy in multiple sclerosis. The V call is TRBV5-1, the J call TRBJ2-3; 8 bases map to TRBD2. Sequenced here: peripheral blood, sampled before pregnancy. This TCR was sampled from a female donor with multiple sclerosis, enrolled in a pregnancy study. CDR3 DNA: TGCGCCAGCAGCTCGGGGGGGCCGACAGATACGCAGTATTTT. It specifies CASSSGGPTDTQYF. The full variable domain, with the rest looked up from reference TRBV5-1 and TRBJ2-3, is KAGVTQTPRYLIKTRGQQVTLSCSPISGHRSVSWYQQTPGQGLQFLFEYFSETQRNKGNFPGRFSGRQFSNSRSEMNVSTLELGDSALYLCASSSGGPTDTQYFGPGTRLTVL.